The clone carrying this T cell receptor (beta chain) turned up a few times. The antigen is unknown. V shed 2 bases and J shed 5 bases, with 9 bases lying between them. There are 13 residues in the CDR3. The germline CDR1 and CDR2 sequences are MNHEY and SVGAGI. TCRdb used MiXCR to reprocess the 5' RACE reads, holding one entry per CDR3 protein. This table has some 260,000 distinct CDR3 sequences, roughly 5.6% appearing once. The data are from a study of T cells after yellow fever vaccination. Findings and caveats of the study: When the response was secondary, it was weaker but reached its peak faster, day 5 versus 15.

This clonotype was sampled from a man in his late teens or twenties who received the YFV17D yellow fever vaccine. Sequencing used CD4+ T cells sorted from PBMCs, obtained on the day of the yellow fever booster vaccination. The J gene is TRBJ1-2, the V gene TRBV6-5; D is unresolved. CDR3 amino acids: CASSYAFGYGYTF. As DNA, the CDR3 is TGTGCCAGCAGTTACGCCTTCGGGTATGGCTACACCTTC.